A selection of T cell receptor beta chains follows, all from one sample in a study of CD8 T cells in Susac syndrome. From the immunoSEQ multiplex PCR reads, TCRdb called clonotypes with MiXCR, one entry per CDR3 protein. The data contain 85,000 to 95,000 distinct CDR3 sequences, around 94% of them singletons. The sample taken for sequencing was CD4+ T cells from PBMCs. All receptors come from a human donor with Susac syndrome. The CDR3 runs from the conserved cysteine through the conserved F or W. D genes are given only for firm matches. Clone sizes are given selectively: once, few, many, or a class where the clone is expanded.

clone size	D gene	V gene	J gene	CDR3 protein	CDR3 DNA
-	-	TRBV14	TRBJ1-1	CASSFLRDTEAFF	TGTGCCAGCAGCTTCCTGAGGGACACTGAAGCTTTCTTT
-	-	TRBV12-3/TRBV12-4	TRBJ2-7	CASSVTGYEQYF	TGTGCCAGCAGTGTGACAGGCTACGAGCAGTACTTC
-	TRBD1	TRBV7-9	TRBJ2-1	CASSPQGASYNEQFF	TGTGCCAGCAGCCCACAGGGGGCTTCCTACAATGAGCAGTTCTTC
-	TRBD1	TRBV27	TRBJ1-2	CASSSQGRGYTF	TGTGCCAGCAGTTCACAGGGGAGAGGCTACACCTTC
-	-	TRBV5-1	TRBJ1-1	CASSLRDTEAFF	TGCGCCAGCAGCTTAAGGGACACTGAAGCTTTCTTT
-	-	TRBV12-5	TRBJ2-7	CASGILASPYEQYF	TGTGCTAGTGGCATCTTAGCATCCCCCTACGAGCAGTACTTC
-	-	TRBV30	TRBJ1-2	CAWSVGQDYGYTF	TGTGCCTGGAGTGTAGGGCAGGACTATGGCTACACCTTC
-	TRBD2	TRBV20-1	TRBJ2-1	CSARPPGGIYNEQFF	TGCAGTGCTAGGCCCCCGGGGGGGATCTACAATGAGCAGTTCTTC
once	-	TRBV30	TRBJ2-5	CAWSSSARAGETQYF	TGTGCCTGGAGTTCCTCGGCACGGGCCGGGGAGACCCAGTACTTC
-	-	TRBV7-9	TRBJ2-5	CASSSEETQYF	TGTGCCAGCAGCTCAGAAGAGACCCAGTACTTC
-	-	TRBV12-3/TRBV12-4	TRBJ1-1	CASSSQGFAEAFF	TGTGCCAGCAGTTCTCAGGGGTTCGCTGAAGCTTTCTTT
-	-	TRBV5-1	TRBJ2-5	CASSLVRVSGETQYF	TGCGCCAGCAGCTTGGTGAGGGTGTCGGGAGAGACCCAGTACTTC
-	-	TRBV7-2	TRBJ1-5	CASSPEGRTWQPQHF	TGTGCCAGCAGCCCCGAGGGTCGCACGTGGCAGCCCCAGCATTTT
-	-	TRBV12-3/TRBV12-4	TRBJ1-1	CASHRTRNTEAFF	TGTGCCAGCCACAGGACGAGGAACACTGAAGCTTTCTTT
-	-	TRBV6-1	TRBJ1-1	CASSPLTVGGGLAEAFF	TGTGCCAGCAGTCCACTTACGGTGGGGGGCGGGCTGGCTGAAGCTTTCTTT
-	-	TRBV7-2	TRBJ2-5	CASSDIYAGETQYF	TGTGCCAGCAGCGATATCTATGCGGGGGAGACCCAGTACTTC